The entry below gives a single TCR beta chain sequence along with its context. Its cognate antigen is unknown. Trimming removed 1 base from V and 0 bases from J, with 7 bases in between. Germline V gene sequence: CDR1 MGHRA, CDR2 YSYEKL. The CDR3 consists of 15 residues. Using immunoSEQ multiplex PCR, the repertoire was profiled, and TCRdb retains in-frame clones only, with some absent. The sample lists 50,000 to 55,000 clones; less than 65% were seen once. Time point given: week 47, end of study. In the vaccine, a single dose held 300 ug of the mutant IDH1 20-mer peptide, along with topical imiquimod. Vaccinations, eight in total, occurred in weeks 1, 3, 5, 7, 11, 15, 19, 23. Diagnosis in the donors showed new WHO grade 3 or 4 astrocytomas that were IDH1-mutant and ATRX-lost. The data derive from a study of a mutant IDH1 vaccine in newly diagnosed glioma. Whole-study context: Weeks 35 and 47 hosted visits V12 and V13, respectively. Study findings and constraints: Pseudoprogression apparently lacked any relation to changes in top peripheral T cell clonotypes.

The material sequenced was peripheral blood mononuclear cells (PBMCs), taken from a glioma patient whose treatment included an IDH1 peptide vaccine. The V call is TRBV4-1, the J call TRBJ2-1; D call uncertain. The sequence was obtained from a man in his forties or fifties with glioma. Some clones in this sample may be carry-over from other donors' samples. DNA of the CDR3: TGCGCCAGCAGCCAAGGCCAATCCTCCTACAATGAGCAGTTCTTC. Protein sequence: CASSQGQSSYNEQFF.